The 2 T cell receptor beta chains listed next were all sequenced from one sample in a study of T cell changes during pregnancy in multiple sclerosis. Only in-frame clones appear in the TCRdb table, and some are missing; sequencing was by immunoSEQ multiplex PCR. The sample lists some 40,000 clones; 94% were seen once. The source material was CD4+ T cells from peripheral blood mononuclear cells, sampled in the second trimester of pregnancy. The receptors come from a female donor with multiple sclerosis, enrolled in a pregnancy study.

The chain joins TRBV4-1 to TRBJ2-5, with 14 bases matching TRBD2. The ends lost 4 bases at V and 5 bases at J; junction bases unmatched: 15. Germline V gene sequence: CDR1 MGHRA, CDR2 YSYEKL. The CDR3 has 19 amino acids. CDR3 amino acids: CASSLLVTRTSGGWETQYF. In DNA, the CDR3 is TGCGCCAGCAGCCTTCTCGTTACTCGGACTAGCGGGGGGTGGGAGACCCAGTACTTC.

This chain uses TRBV5-1 with TRBJ2-3; 10 nucleotides align to TRBD2. CDR1 is SGHRS and CDR2 is YFSETQ in the germline V gene. With V trimmed by 5 bases and J by 8 bases, 11 bases remained unmatched. The CDR3 consists of 15 residues. The CDR3 DNA reads as TGCGCCAGCAGAGGGACTAGCGAGCCTTCTCGTACGCAGTATTTT. This codes for CASRGTSEPSRTQYF.